A single TCR beta chain is shown here with its context. Its antigen is unknown. This entry is derived from a study of cytomegalovirus exposure and HLA in healthy donors. Overall study context: The approximately 120 validation repertoires were reported in a later analysis to have been generated on the same platform as the approximately 700 first-cohort repertoires. Study-level points and caveats: Confirmation was obtained in vitro that three CMV-associated chains are specific for CMV antigens. The authors listed 150 to 200 TCR beta chains as cytomegalovirus-associated.

Using immunoSEQ multiplex PCR, the repertoire was profiled, and TCRdb retains in-frame clones only, with some absent. The sample yields 300,000 or so clones, 88% seen once. Trimming at V came to 6 bases and at J to 4 bases, leaving 8 bases not matched to a gene. Looked up from germline, CDR1 is SGHDN and CDR2 is FVKESK. This CDR3 has 15 residues. Donors were drawn from the approximately 120-subject validation cohort, separate from the approximately 700-subject first cohort. The material sequenced was PBMCs. The V gene is TRBV14, the J gene TRBJ1-1, with 10 bases identical to TRBD1. This receptor was identified in a young man in good health and CMV-seronegative. The CDR3 nucleotides read TGTGCCAGCAGTAGGGACAGGGGAGGAAGCACTGAAGCTTTCTTT. Protein sequence: CASSRDRGGSTEAFF.